The 17 T cell receptor beta chains below all came from one sample that was sequenced in a study of T cell responses to AZD1222 COVID-19 vaccine. Measured with immunoSEQ multiplex PCR; TCRdb has only the in-frame clones, and not every one. The sample consists of about 130,000 clones, roughly nine tenths of them appearing once. The source was peripheral blood, collected 28 days after the second AZD1222 dose. The source of these receptors is an adult who received the AZD1222 COVID-19 vaccine.

V is TRBV9 and J is TRBJ1-4; 7 nucleotides line up with TRBD1. Unmatched junction bases numbered 15, after V lost 2 bases and J lost 11 bases. Germline values: CDR1 SGDLS, CDR2 YYNGEE. CDR3 length: 16 amino acids. CDR3 nucleotide sequence: TGTGCCAGCAGCGTTACAACCGGGACAGACGGTGGGAAACTGTTTTTT. This translates into CASSVTTGTDGGKLFF.

This chain uses TRBV11-3 with TRBJ1-2; no reliable D call. The V end was cut by 1 base, the J end by 7 bases, with 22 bases between. Germline CDR1 is SGHNT and CDR2 is YENEEA. The CDR3 has 17 amino acids. CDR3 protein: CASSLAHRRGVVGGYTF. In nucleotides, the CDR3 is TGTGCCAGCAGCTTAGCTCACCGACGAGGAGTTGTTGGTGGCTACACCTTC.

The V call is TRBV5-1, the J call TRBJ2-7; D possibly uses TRBD1 or TRBD2 (6 bases each). Germline V gene lookup returns CDR1 SGHRS and CDR2 YFSETQ. CDR3 length: 12 residues. Deletions cut 2 bases from V and 6 bases from J, with 9 bases between. The CDR3 region has the DNA TGCGCCAGCAGCTTCGGGGGCTTCGAGCAGTACTTC. This translates into CASSFGGFEQYF.

V and J are TRBV7-6 and TRBJ2-5; weak D call: TRBD2 (5 bases). This CDR3 contains 16 residues. Germline V lookup: CDR1 SGHVS, CDR2 FNYEAQ. V was pared by 5 bases and J by 0 bases, with 16 bases between. The CDR3 region has the DNA TGTGCCAGCAGCCTCACCGGAGGAGCGGACCAAGAGACCCAGTACTTC. It yields the protein CASSLTGGADQETQYF.

This chain joins TRBV18 and TRBJ1-2; 9 nucleotides line up with TRBD1. Germline V lookup: CDR1 KGHSH, CDR2 LQKENI. This CDR3 spans 16 amino acids. With V trimmed by 3 bases and J by 7 bases, 12 bases remained unmatched. CDR3: CASSPAPTGQGVGYTF. CDR3 bases: TGTGCCAGCTCACCCGCCCCGACGGGACAGGGCGTTGGCTACACCTTC.

J is TRBJ1-1 and V is TRBV30; no firm D call. Looked up from germline, CDR1 is GTSNPN and CDR2 is SVGIG (reference sequence). Trimming pared 2 bases from V and 7 bases from J, leaving 8 bases between. This CDR3 contains 11 residues. In nucleotides, the CDR3 is TGTGCCTGGAGTATCCAGGTTGAAGCTTTCTTT. Translated: CAWSIQVEAFF.

As regards this clone: Germline and junction disagree at one end, which may indicate a read error. V usage is TRBV27 and J usage is TRBJ1-6; D gene unclear. The CDR3 sequence is 12 residues long. Germline V gives CDR1 MNHEY, CDR2 SMNVEV (reference sequence). CDR3 in amino acids: CASSLKNSPLHF. Here the CDR3 DNA reads TGTGCCAGCAGTTTGAAAAATTCGCCCCTCCACTTT.

The chain joins TRBV6-5 to TRBJ1-4, with D maybe TRBD1 (5 bases). V lost 0 bases and J lost 7, with 15 bases in between. Germline CDR1 reads MNHEY; CDR2 reads SVGAGI. The CDR3 covers 16 residues. CDR3 DNA sequence: TGTGCCAGCAGTTACTCCCAGGGCGGGCGCACTGAAAAACTGTTTTTT. This translates into CASSYSQGGRTEKLFF.

This clone came up once. This chain links TRBV7-9 with TRBJ1-6, with D tentatively TRBD1 (6 bases). Per germline, CDR1 SEHNR and CDR2 FQNEAQ (reference sequence). Trimming stripped 4 bases from V and 7 bases from J, with 14 bases between. The CDR3 is 15 amino acids. CDR3 DNA sequence: TGTGCCAGCAGCTCATTCACAGGGTGGAATTCACCCCTCCACTTT. Translated, it gives CASSSFTGWNSPLHF.

The chain couples TRBV19 to TRBJ1-1; D remains unclear. The germline gives CDR1 LNHDA, CDR2 SQIVND (reference sequence). Deletions cut 0 bases from V and 1 base from J, with 9 bases between. This CDR3 spans 15 amino acids. The CDR3 DNA sequence: TGTGCCAGTAGTATAGAGAGGGTAAGGAACACTGAAGCTTTCTTT. Its translation: CASSIERVRNTEAFF.

This clone was observed a single time. This chain uses TRBV30 with TRBJ1-3, with a weak D call TRBD1 (5 bases). The germline V gene encodes CDR1 GTSNPN and CDR2 SVGIG (reference sequence). The CDR3 covers 14 residues. Trimming stripped 5 bases from V and 4 bases from J, with 15 bases between. CDR3 DNA: TGTGCCTGGGCCGGTGGGGGGACCGGAAACACCATATATTTT. It translates to CAWAGGGTGNTIYF.

This clone came up once. V and J are TRBV29-1 and TRBJ2-6; 7 bases map to TRBD2. This CDR3 is 16 amino acids long. Germline CDR1 is SQVTM and CDR2 is ANQGSEA. With V trimmed by 4 bases and J by 0 bases, 6 bases remained unmatched. The CDR3 protein is CSVGGGSDSGANVLTF. DNA for the CDR3: TGCAGCGTTGGGGGAGGGTCCGACTCTGGGGCCAACGTCCTGACTTTC.

The rearrangement links TRBV19 to TRBJ1-5; D unclear. Germline CDR1 LNHDA, CDR2 SQIVND (reference sequence). The CDR3 consists of 19 residues. Between the trimmed V and J ends, which lost 4 bases and 0 bases, there was a span of 22 bases. The CDR3 DNA reads TGTGCCAGTAGTAAGGATAAGGTGCGTGCCACTTATAGCAATCAGCCCCAGCATTTT. Translating it yields CASSKDKVRATYSNQPQHF.

The chain recombines TRBV9 with TRBJ1-2; D gene unclear. Germline V gene lookup returns CDR1 SGDLS and CDR2 YYNGEE. Trimming cost V 2 bases and J 1 base, with 6 bases left between them. This CDR3 spans 13 amino acids. CDR3 nucleotides: TGTGCCAGCAGCGTCAACGATAACTATGGCTACACCTTC. As protein: CASSVNDNYGYTF.

This chain links TRBV6-1 with TRBJ1-5; D uncertain. V dropped 3 bases and J dropped 5 bases, with 5 bases sitting between them. Per germline, CDR1 MNHNS and CDR2 SASEGT. The length of the CDR3 is 12 residues. CDR3 in amino acids: CASSEPDQPQHF. The CDR3 DNA is TGTGCCAGCAGTGAGCCCGATCAGCCCCAGCATTTT.

This sequence joins TRBV7-2 and TRBJ1-3, with D uncertain. CDR3 size: 14 residues. Trimming took off 5 bases at V and 4 bases at J, with 12 bases between the two ends. The V gene's germline CDR1 is SGHTA and CDR2 FQGNSA. The CDR3 here is CASSHAGEGNTIYF. The CDR3 coding sequence is TGTGCCAGCAGCCACGCGGGAGAGGGAAACACCATATATTTT.

The chain recombines TRBV18 with TRBJ2-7; D remains unclear. The CDR3 has 14 residues. CDR1 KGHSH and CDR2 LQKENI come from the germline V gene. Trimming cost V 3 bases and J 3 bases, with 12 bases left between them. The CDR3, as DNA: TGTGCCAGCTCACCCCAATCAAACAACTACGAGCAGTACTTC. It specifies CASSPQSNNYEQYF. Full variable domain (outside the CDR3, taken from reference TRBV18 and TRBJ2-7): NAGVMQNPRHLVRRRGQEARLRCSPMKGHSHVYWYRQLPEEGLKFMVYLQKENIIDESGMPKERFSAEFPKEGPSILRIQQVVRGDSAAYFCASSPQSNNYEQYFGPGTRLTVT.